This T cell receptor (beta chain) was documented in a study of blood T cell repertoires in COVID-19. Repertoires were generated with immunoSEQ multiplex PCR, while TCRdb's copy carries only in-frame clones and drops some. The sample yields around 65,000 clones, roughly three quarters seen once. Trimming removed 0 bases from V and 6 bases from J, with 8 bases in between. This CDR3 is 13 amino acids long. The chain is built from TRBV12-3 or TRBV12-4 and TRBJ1-1, with a tentative D call TRBD1 (6 bases). The origin of this receptor is a man aged 55 to 69 with acute or convalescent COVID-19. Input material: peripheral blood. CDR3 protein: CASSLAEGAEAFF. The CDR3 DNA sequence: TGTGCCAGCAGTTTAGCTGAGGGGGCTGAAGCTTTCTTT.